These 24 T cell receptor beta chains were sequenced from one sample in a study of OX40 agonist ivuxolimab in advanced cancers. This table comes from immunoSEQ multiplex PCR, and its TCRdb copy is limited to in-frame clones, with some not included. The sample consists of around 60,000 clones, 92% of them appearing once. Sequencing was performed on CD4+ or CD8+ T cells sorted from blood, taken in a trial of the OX40 agonist ivuxolimab. These receptors came from an adult with an advanced solid tumor such as melanoma, head and neck, liver or kidney cancer.

The gene calls are TRBV7-9 and TRBJ1-1, with D possibly matching TRBD1 (5 bases). V shed 10 bases and J shed 7 bases, with 34 bases lying between them. The V gene's germline CDR1 is SEHNR and CDR2 FQNEAQ (reference sequence). The CDR3 sequence is 18 residues long. For the CDR3, the DNA is TGTGCCACAACGACAACTCCGGGTTCTGGGTACGGGGGAAATGAAGCTTTCTTT. Protein: CATTTTPGSGYGGNEAFF.

The rearrangement joins TRBV6-1 to TRBJ2-7; 11 bases are shared with TRBD2. The ends lost 4 bases at V and 6 bases at J; junction bases unmatched: 14. The CDR3 runs to 17 residues. Germline assignment: CDR1 MNHNS and CDR2 SASEGT. The CDR3 sequence is CASSVTSGSFDIGEQYF. Written as DNA, the CDR3 is TGTGCCAGCAGTGTTACTAGCGGGAGCTTTGATATCGGCGAGCAGTACTTC.

The chain joins TRBV28 to TRBJ2-1; D ambiguous. Trimming left V 6 bases short and J 4 bases short, with 10 bases between. The CDR3 totals 13 residues. CDR1 and CDR2 (germline): MDHEN, SYDVKM. As DNA, the CDR3 is TGTGCCAGCAGCATAGCCCTTTACAATGAGCAGTTCTTC. Protein sequence: CASSIALYNEQFF.

This sequence joins TRBV5-5 and TRBJ2-7; 11 nucleotides line up with TRBD2. Germline assignment: CDR1 SGHKS and CDR2 YYEKEE (reference sequence). J lost 3 bases, V lost 4 bases, and 6 bases had no gene match. CDR3 length equals 15 residues. CDR3 residues: CASSPTTSGIYEQYF. The CDR3 DNA reads as TGTGCCAGCAGCCCCACGACTAGCGGGATCTACGAGCAGTACTTC.

The chain links TRBV7-9 to TRBJ2-7; 7 bases fit TRBD2. J was trimmed by 1 base and V by 1 base; bases with no gene match: 7. CDR3 size: 16 residues. Germline V gene data show CDR1 as SEHNR and CDR2 as FQNEAQ (reference sequence). CDR3 loop: CASSLVPSGTSYEQYF. In DNA, the CDR3 is TGTGCCAGCAGCTTAGTACCTAGCGGCACATCCTACGAGCAGTACTTC.

The J gene is TRBJ2-7, the V gene TRBV4-1, with a weak D call TRBD1 (6 bases). CDR1 is MGHRA and CDR2 is YSYEKL in the germline V gene. Trimming left V 3 bases short and J 2 bases short, with 11 bases between. This CDR3 is 14 amino acids long. CDR3 region: CASSQIQGPYEQYF. CDR3 bases: TGCGCCAGCAGCCAGATACAGGGCCCCTACGAGCAGTACTTC.

The genes are TRBV11-2 and TRBJ2-3; TRBD2 agrees at 7 bases. The length of the CDR3 is 15 residues. With 3 bases clipped from V and 0 bases from J, the junction kept 3 bases outside the gene matches. CDR1 is SGHAT and CDR2 is FQNNGV in the germline V gene. As DNA, the CDR3 is TGTGCCAGCAGCTTGGGAGGGACTAGCACAGATACGCAGTATTTT. It yields the protein CASSLGGTSTDTQYF.

The chain uses TRBV7-2 and TRBJ2-2, with 7 bases aligning to TRBD1. Losses at the gene ends were 5 bases for V and 4 bases for J; bases not matched to a gene: 7. Germline V gene lookup returns CDR1 SGHTA and CDR2 FQGNSA. The CDR3 is 15 residues long. The chain's CDR3 is CASSLTGFGTGELFF. The CDR3, as DNA: TGTGCCAGCAGCCTGACAGGGTTCGGCACCGGGGAGCTGTTTTTT.

V gene TRBV6-1 combines with J gene TRBJ1-5, with D maybe TRBD1 (6 bases). CDR3 length equals 15 residues. Trimming cost V 8 bases and J 5 bases, with 19 bases left between them. The V gene's germline CDR1 is MNHNS and CDR2 SASEGT. The CDR3 sequence is CASDWQFPGDQPQHF. The CDR3, as DNA: TGTGCCAGCGATTGGCAGTTCCCAGGGGATCAGCCCCAGCATTTT.

The V call is TRBV7-3, the J call TRBJ2-5; perhaps TRBD1 as D (7 bases). The germline V gene has CDR1 SGHTA and CDR2 FQGTGA. The CDR3 totals 13 residues. V gave up 3 bases and J gave up 5 bases, with 10 bases separating them. The CDR3 sequence: CASSFQGGETQYF. The CDR3 nucleotides are TGTGCCAGCAGCTTCCAGGGGGGCGAGACCCAGTACTTC.

The V and J genes are TRBV7-9 and TRBJ2-3; 8 bases agree with TRBD1. Per the germline V gene, CDR1 is SEHNR and CDR2 is FQNEAQ (reference sequence). J was trimmed by 1 base and V by 5 bases; bases with no gene match: 2. There are 14 residues in the CDR3. CDR3 coding DNA: TGTGCCAGCAGCCGGGACAGGCGCACAGATACGCAGTATTTT. This encodes CASSRDRRTDTQYF.

The CDR3 region has the DNA TGTGCCAGCAGCCCTAATGACAGCTACGAGCAGTACTTC. Translated, it gives CASSPNDSYEQYF. The gene calls are TRBV7-2 and TRBJ2-7, with TRBD1 as a possible D gene (5 bases). V was pared by 5 bases and J by 3 bases, with 11 bases between. Germline-derived CDR1 and CDR2 are SGHTA and FQGNSA. CDR3 length: 13 amino acids.

The chain joins TRBV2 to TRBJ2-1, with D possibly being TRBD1 or TRBD2 (6 bases each). With 5 bases removed from V and 8 bases from J, the gap between germline ends came to 16 bases. This CDR3 has 14 residues. Germline V CDR1 and CDR2: SNHLY, FYNNEI. CDR3 residues: CASSMSEGGYEQFF. The CDR3 coding sequence is TGTGCCAGCAGTATGAGCGAGGGGGGATATGAGCAGTTCTTC.

The chain has TRBV10-3 and TRBJ2-2; 9 bases align to TRBD1. V shed 3 bases, J shed 6 bases, and the junction held 5 bases outside the gene matches. The CDR3 extends over 15 amino acids. The germline CDR1 and CDR2 sequences are ENHRY and SYGVKD. CDR3 in amino acids: CAISDGTGGPGELFF. CDR3 DNA sequence: TGTGCCATCAGTGATGGCACAGGGGGCCCCGGGGAGCTGTTTTTT.

Details on this clone: Other DNA sequences in this sample translate to the same CDR3. The V gene is TRBV11-2, the J gene TRBJ2-1, with D possibly TRBD2 on 5 matching bases. Germline V gene lookup returns CDR1 SGHAT and CDR2 FQNNGV. CDR3 size: 16 residues. With 6 bases removed from V and 4 bases from J, the gap between germline ends came to 19 bases. The CDR3: CASSPTRATSYNEQFF. The CDR3 DNA is TGTGCCAGCAGTCCCACGAGGGCGACTTCTTACAATGAGCAGTTCTTC.

The chain links TRBV30 to TRBJ1-4; no clear D. This CDR3 contains 12 residues. The ends were cut back, 2 bases at V and 8 bases at J, with 9 bases in the middle. Per germline, CDR1 GTSNPN and CDR2 SVGIG (reference sequence). The CDR3 sequence: CAWSREDEKLFF. The CDR3, as DNA: TGTGCCTGGAGTAGGGAGGACGAAAAACTGTTTTTT.

This sequence joins TRBV28 and TRBJ2-7; 10 bases align to TRBD2. V lost 4 bases and J lost 1; bases outside the gene matches: 7. CDR1 is MDHEN, CDR2 SYDVKM, per germline. This CDR3 comprises 16 residues. In DNA form, the CDR3 reads TGTGCCAGCAGTTCCCCACAGCGGGAGGGATCCTACGAGCAGTACTTC. It is translated as CASSSPQREGSYEQYF.

The rearrangement joins TRBV30 to TRBJ2-2; D ambiguous. Germline CDR1 reads GTSNPN; CDR2 reads SVGIG (reference sequence). CDR3 size: 15 residues. Trimming left V 3 bases short and J 4 bases short, with 15 bases between. In DNA form, the CDR3 reads TGTGCCTGGAGCGCCCTACTGGAAACCACCGGGGAGCTGTTTTTT. This encodes CAWSALLETTGELFF.

The chain combines TRBV7-9 with TRBJ2-1; tentatively, D is TRBD2 (6 bases). V shed 4 bases and J shed 3 bases, with 7 bases lying between them. The CDR3 runs 13 residues. Germline CDR1 SEHNR, CDR2 FQNEAQ (reference sequence). The CDR3 nucleotides read TGTGCCAGCAGCTGGACTATCTACAATGAGCAGTTCTTC. It translates to CASSWTIYNEQFF.

The genes are TRBV5-1 and TRBJ2-1, with TRBD2 matching over 8 bases. Germline V gene lookup returns CDR1 SGHRS and CDR2 YFSETQ. The CDR3 consists of 16 residues. After removal of 4 bases from V and 5 bases from J, the junction contained 11 bases not matched to a gene. The CDR3 DNA reads TGCGCCAGCAGCCCGGGACTAGGGGGTTTCGACAATGAGCAGTTCTTC. Translated, it gives CASSPGLGGFDNEQFF.

The V gene is TRBV2, the J gene TRBJ2-7; 9 nucleotides agree with TRBD2. The CDR3 is 14 residues long. Germline assignment: CDR1 SNHLY and CDR2 FYNNEI. V gave up 8 bases and J gave up 6 bases; unmatched junction bases: 11. The CDR3 loop is CASPIAGAGLEQYF. In DNA form, the CDR3 reads TGTGCCAGCCCCATAGCGGGAGCCGGGCTCGAGCAGTACTTC.

The chain couples TRBV15 to TRBJ1-2; TRBD1 agrees at 8 bases. The V segment lost 3 bases and the J segment 6 bases; nucleotides outside the gene matches: 9. The CDR3 has 15 amino acids. The V gene's germline CDR1 is LNHNV and CDR2 YYDKDF (reference sequence). CDR3 DNA: TGTGCCACCAGCAGGGAAGACAGGGGTTATGATGGCTACACCTTC. The encoded protein is CATSREDRGYDGYTF. Variable domain in full (rest from reference TRBV15 and TRBJ1-2): DAMVIQNPRYQVTQFGKPVTLSCSQTLNHNVMYWYQQKSSQAPKLLFHYYDKDFNNEADTPDNFQSRRPNTSFCFLDIRSPGLGDTAMYLCATSREDRGYDGYTFGSGTRLTVV.

This clone appeared a single time. CDR3 bases: TGTGCCAGCAGTCCGCCTAGCTCCTACAATGAGCAGTTCTTC. Translated, it gives CASSPPSSYNEQFF. This chain connects TRBV27 to TRBJ2-1; no firm D call. V was shortened by 5 bases and J by 0 bases, with 8 bases between the two germline ends. The CDR3 sequence is 14 residues long. Germline V gene sequence: CDR1 MNHEY, CDR2 SMNVEV (reference sequence).

This chain links TRBV19 with TRBJ1-1, with TRBD1 matching 11 bases. The germline CDR1 and CDR2 sequences are LNHDA and SQIVND (reference sequence). CDR3 length: 15 amino acids. V shed 3 bases and J 5 bases; nucleotides not matched to a gene: 5. Here the CDR3 DNA reads TGTGCCAGTAGTATCTGGGGACAGGGGGGAACTGAAGCTTTCTTT. Residues: CASSIWGQGGTEAFF.